This TCR beta chain was sequenced in a study of vaccination effects on CD4 cells after COVID-19. Study-wide background: Samples collected post-vaccine were obtained a median of 72 days after the second dose.

This clone was seen just once. As yet, its antigen is unknown. Measured with immunoSEQ multiplex PCR; TCRdb has only the in-frame clones, and not every one. The data show 27,000 or so clones, about four fifths seen once. Antigen-specific CD4+ T cell clonotypes were called by their expansion after viral peptide-pool culture in ViraFEST. A roughly ten-day culture period preceded the isolation of CD4+ T cells. Two doses of either BNT162b2 or mRNA-1273 were given to each participant. Nobody among the vaccine recipients had prior SARS-CoV-2 infection (nucleocapsid antibodies were negative). V shed 1 base and J shed 0 bases, with 6 bases lying between them. There are 14 residues in the CDR3. The V gene's germline CDR1 is SGHVS and CDR2 FQNEAQ.

The material was CD4+ T cells from PBMCs cultured with HCoV-NL63 spike peptides, obtained after COVID-19 vaccination. The receptor was isolated from a human donor who received a COVID-19 vaccine. Some clones in this sample may be carry-over from other donors' samples. The chain combines TRBV7-8 with TRBJ1-2, with D unresolved. The CDR3 bases are TGTGCCAGCAGCTTAGGGGTGACTAACTATGGCTACACCTTC. Amino acid sequence: CASSLGVTNYGYTF.